The clone carrying this TCR beta chain was observed once. Germline V gene lookup returns CDR1 LNHDA and CDR2 SQIVND (reference sequence). The junction had 13 bases not matched to a gene; V was cut back by 5 bases and J by 5 bases. The CDR3 is 17 residues long. Study processing details: From reference gene primer amplification, estimates of nucleated cell counts were derived. Assay used: immunoSEQ multiplex PCR; TCRdb lists only in-frame clones, some missing. The DNA was the basis for D and trimming; V, J and clone size are from that table. The data hold approximately 76,000 clones, with over 70% observed a single time. The data were taken from a study of blood T cell repertoires in COVID-19. Background on the study: Acute and convalescent COVID-19 specimens originated in the United States, Italy and Spain. The cDNA or gDNA used as material had been derived from T cells, B-cell-depleted T cells, or PBMCs.

This chain links TRBV19 with TRBJ2-7; 12 bases fit TRBD1. The receptor was derived from a man aged 50 to 59 with acute or convalescent COVID-19. Material for sequencing was peripheral blood. The DNA for the CDR3 is TGTGCCAGTAGTCGACTAGCCGGGACAGGGGGCCGGGACGAGCAGTACTTC. Protein product: CASSRLAGTGGRDEQYF.